This T cell receptor beta chain was identified during a study of technical replicates of blood from a handful of donors. CDR1 is SSHAT and CDR2 is FNYEAQ in the germline V gene (reference sequence). Trimming removed 5 bases from V and 1 base from J, with 8 bases in between. This CDR3 spans 13 amino acids. Profiling relied on immunoSEQ multiplex PCR, and the TCRdb table lists in-frame clones only, not all of them. The repertoire has tens of thousands of clones, around 90% of them found once; the top ten carry 0.2% to 0.25%. Specimen: T cells isolated from PBMCs. V is TRBV7-7 and J is TRBJ1-1, with a tentative D call TRBD1 (5 bases). This TCR was recovered from a human donor in good health. CDR3 loop: CASSKTENTEAFF. CDR3 coding DNA: TGTGCCAGCAGCAAGACAGAGAACACTGAAGCTTTCTTT.